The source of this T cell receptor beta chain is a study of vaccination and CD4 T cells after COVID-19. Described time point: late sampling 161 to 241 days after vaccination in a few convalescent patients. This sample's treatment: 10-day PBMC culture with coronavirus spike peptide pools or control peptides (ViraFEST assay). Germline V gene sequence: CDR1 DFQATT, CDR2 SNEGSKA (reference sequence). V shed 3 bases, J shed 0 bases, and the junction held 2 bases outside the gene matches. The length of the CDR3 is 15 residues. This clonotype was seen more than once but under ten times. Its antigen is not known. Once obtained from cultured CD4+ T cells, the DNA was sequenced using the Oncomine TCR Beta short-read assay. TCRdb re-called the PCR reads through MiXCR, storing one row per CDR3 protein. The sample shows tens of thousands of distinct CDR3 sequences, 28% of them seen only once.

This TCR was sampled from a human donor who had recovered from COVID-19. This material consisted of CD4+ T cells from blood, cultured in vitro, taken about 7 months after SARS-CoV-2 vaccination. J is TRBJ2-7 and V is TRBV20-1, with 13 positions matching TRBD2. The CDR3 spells CSARGLAGNSYEQYF. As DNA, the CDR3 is TGCAGTGCTAGGGGACTAGCGGGAAACTCCTACGAGCAGTACTTC.